Listed below are T cell receptor beta chains from one sample, sequenced in a study of blood T cell repertoires in COVID-19. Sequencing used immunoSEQ multiplex PCR; TCRdb keeps in-frame clones, though not all of them. This table holds about 97,000 clones, 91% found once. Source material: peripheral blood. These receptors were taken from a man younger than 35 with acute or convalescent COVID-19. The CDR3 runs from the conserved cysteine through the conserved F or W. D genes are given only for firm matches.

D: TRBD1; V: TRBV19; CDR3: CASKRQGNNEKLFF
D: .; V: TRBV18; CDR3: CASSRQHNQPQHF
D: .; V: TRBV3-1/TRBV3-2; CDR3: CASSQFRNQPQHF
D: .; V: TRBV19; CDR3: CASSSVNSNQPQHF
D: .; V: TRBV12-3/TRBV12-4; CDR3: CASSFTVGSEQYF
D: .; V: TRBV6-1; CDR3: CASSEAGGSSYEQYF
D: TRBD2; V: TRBV7-9; CDR3: CASSPGLAGGLLSYEQYF
D: .; V: TRBV27; CDR3: CASSSHRDEQYF
D: TRBD2; V: TRBV5-4; CDR3: CASSLGLAVNTGELFF
D: .; V: TRBV5-1; CDR3: CASSLDARGTYEQYF
D: .; V: TRBV2; CDR3: CASQNRDTYQPQHF
D: .; V: TRBV14; CDR3: CASSQGRAGNTIYF
D: TRBD1; V: TRBV5-6; CDR3: CASSWRRQGEQYF
D: .; V: TRBV19; CDR3: CASKRGGTEAFF
D: .; V: TRBV5-1; CDR3: CASSLPTLSLGNTEAFF
D: .; V: TRBV18; CDR3: CASSLDSGVYGYTF
D: TRBD1; V: TRBV7-9; CDR3: CASGGAGGYDYGYTF
D: TRBD1; V: TRBV5-1; CDR3: CASSFPGQGADTQYF
D: TRBD1; V: TRBV5-1; CDR3: CASSFFYRDRDSEQYF
D: TRBD1; V: TRBV12-5; CDR3: CASGLQKGAHGYTF
D: .; V: TRBV12-5; CDR3: CASVIGTGTRNYTEAFF
D: .; V: TRBV6-5; CDR3: CASSRTQQGGETQYF
D: .; V: TRBV21-1; CDR3: CASSKARQDGYTF
D: TRBD1; V: TRBV5-1; CDR3: CASSRTGTGDGAYEQYF
D: .; V: TRBV4-1; CDR3: CASSQTVEGLGNQPQHF
D: .; V: TRBV19; CDR3: CASSIVGASSNQPQHF
D: .; V: TRBV4-1; CDR3: CASSQDTVIGSYEQYF
D: TRBD1; V: TRBV9; CDR3: CASSASGQFYHEQFF
D: TRBD2; V: TRBV19; CDR3: CASSKDGGALYEQFF
D: TRBD2; V: TRBV27; CDR3: CASSLGGIGRLAGGFSYEQYF
D: .; V: TRBV7-9; CDR3: CASSLFGGNQPQHF
D: .; V: TRBV6-4; CDR3: CASSLGRAPTDTQYF
D: TRBD1; V: TRBV9; CDR3: CASSPQTGREEKLFF
D: .; V: TRBV5-1; CDR3: CASSLSGPGEQFF
D: .; V: TRBV2; CDR3: CASGAGEYNEQFF
D: TRBD1; V: TRBV5-1; CDR3: CASSTQGQGFYEQYF
D: TRBD1; V: TRBV19; CDR3: CASSTDRGSQPQHF